These 8 T cell receptor beta chains originate from one sample sequenced in a study of blood T cells in healthy people across ages. A sample-barcoded 5' primer and a J-beta primer mix were used in a second PCR of about 7 to 11 cycles. TCRdb used MiXCR to reprocess the 5' RACE reads, holding one entry per CDR3 protein. This table has about 1,000,000 distinct CDR3 sequences, 45% appearing once. Source material: blood. The receptors stem from an older woman in good health.

This chain connects TRBV4-1 to TRBJ2-5; no clear D gene. Germline values: CDR1 MGHRA, CDR2 YSYEKL. Trimming left V 0 bases short and J 4 bases short, with 9 bases between. CDR3 length: 14 residues. The CDR3 is CASSQEKPIETQYF. The DNA of the CDR3 is TGCGCCAGCAGCCAAGAAAAACCCATAGAGACCCAGTACTTC.

V and J are TRBV5-1 and TRBJ2-3, with D perhaps matching TRBD2 (5 bases). The CDR3 spans 13 residues. Looked up from germline, CDR1 is SGHRS and CDR2 is YFSETQ. V was clipped by 7 bases and J by 4 bases, with 13 bases between them. The CDR3 region has the DNA TGCGCCAGCGGAGACTACAAAGCAGATACGCAGTATTTT. Translating gives CASGDYKADTQYF.

The chain carries TRBV9 and TRBJ2-3; 9 positions match TRBD2. There are 15 residues in the CDR3. Germline CDR1 reads SGDLS; CDR2 reads YYNGEE. V trimming: 2 bases; J trimming: 7 bases; junction bases outside the gene matches: 8. The CDR3 nucleotides read TGTGCCAGCAGCGTTAGCGGGAGTGGGACAAATACGCAGTATTTT. Protein: CASSVSGSGTNTQYF.

J is TRBJ2-7 and V is TRBV10-3; TRBD1 matches 8 bases. Trimming cost V 11 bases and J 5 bases; bases outside gene matches: 17. The germline gives CDR1 ENHRY, CDR2 SYGVKD. This CDR3 is 15 amino acids long. The DNA for the CDR3 is TGTGCCTCCGCCCGAGGTGCAGGGGGCTCGGACGAGCAGTACTTC. As protein: CASARGAGGSDEQYF.

This clonotype was seen more than once but under ten times. The J gene is TRBJ2-7, the V gene TRBV27; 9 bases match TRBD2. This CDR3 has 14 residues. V dropped 2 bases and J dropped 4; count of bases not matched to a gene: 3. From germline, CDR1 is MNHEY and CDR2 SMNVEV (reference sequence). The CDR3 reads CASSLVAGEYEQYF. CDR3 in DNA: TGTGCCAGCAGTTTAGTAGCGGGAGAGTACGAGCAGTACTTC.

This clonotype was seen a handful of times. The chain joins TRBV15 to TRBJ2-1; 7 bases are shared with TRBD2. Germline V gene data show CDR1 as LNHNV and CDR2 as YYDKDF (reference sequence). The junction had 0 bases not matched to a gene; V was cut back by 1 base and J by 9 bases. The CDR3 extends over 12 amino acids. The CDR3: CATSRGGGEQFF. The CDR3 DNA sequence: TGTGCCACCAGCAGAGGGGGGGGTGAGCAGTTCTTC. Full variable domain (remainder filled in from reference TRBV15 and TRBJ2-1): DAMVIQNPRYQVTQFGKPVTLSCSQTLNHNVMYWYQQKSSQAPKLLFHYYDKDFNNEADTPDNFQSRRPNTSFCFLDIRSPGLGDTAMYLCATSRGGGEQFFGPGTRLTVL.

The chain couples TRBV27 to TRBJ2-5; 8 bases are a match to TRBD1. V shed 5 bases, J shed 1 base, and the junction held 15 bases outside the gene matches. This CDR3 spans 18 amino acids. Germline assignment: CDR1 MNHEY and CDR2 SMNVEV (reference sequence). The DNA of the CDR3 is TGTGCCAGCAGTGCTGACAGGGGCCTAGCTATCACCCAAGAGACCCAGTACTTC. Protein product: CASSADRGLAITQETQYF.

In DNA, the CDR3 is TGTGCCAGCACCATAGGGACAGGGGGCACAGATACGCAGTATTTT. Translation: CASTIGTGGTDTQYF. J is TRBJ2-3 and V is TRBV5-8, with 10 bases identical to TRBD1. The CDR3 extends over 15 amino acids. Unmatched junction bases numbered 5, after V lost 6 bases and J lost 1 base. The germline V gene has CDR1 SGHTS and CDR2 YDEGEE.